This T cell receptor (beta chain) is from a study of blood T cell repertoires in COVID-19. Sequencing was performed with immunoSEQ multiplex PCR; in TCRdb, only in-frame clones are kept and a portion is missing. This table has more than 200,000 clones, more than 75% appearing once. Germline CDR1 LGHDT, CDR2 YNNKEL (reference sequence). This CDR3 is built from 15 residues. The V end lost 4 bases, the J end lost 4 bases, and 13 bases lay between the germline ends. Those enrolled in Seattle joined during active infection and were followed longitudinally afterward. This TCR came from a woman aged 60-75 years with COVID-19, enrolled during active disease. What was sequenced was peripheral blood. This sequence joins TRBV3-1 (or the pseudogene TRBV3-2) and TRBJ2-2; D remains unclear. CDR3: CASSPTVAGTGELFF. The CDR3 nucleotides are TGTGCCAGCAGCCCCACTGTTGCAGGCACCGGGGAGCTGTTTTTT.